A single sample gave rise to the 31 T cell receptor beta chains below, sequenced in a study of T-cell memory formation after mild COVID-19. In TCRdb, the 5' RACE reads were re-called with MiXCR into one record per CDR3 protein. The sample contains 200,000 to 300,000 distinct CDR3 sequences, approximately 9% of which appear only once. The sequenced sample was PBMCs or a T cell subset sorted from them (not recorded which). The receptors come from a man in his late teens or twenties who had mild COVID-19 (a few samples of this study predate the infection). Cell type and time point are not known.

The rearrangement links TRBV6-5 to TRBJ1-1; D perhaps matches TRBD1 (5 bases). CDR1 is MNHEY, CDR2 SVGAGI, per germline. V lost 3 bases and J 7 bases, leaving 15 bases between the germline ends. The CDR3 runs 14 residues. CDR3 sequence reads: CASSYEGRLIEAFF. The CDR3 DNA follows: TGTGCCAGCAGTTATGAGGGGCGACTCATTGAAGCTTTCTTT.

The chain links TRBV20-1 to TRBJ2-7; D uncertain. V was clipped by 4 bases and J by 2 bases, with 12 bases between them. Germline assignment: CDR1 DFQATT and CDR2 SNEGSKA (reference sequence). The CDR3 runs to 13 residues. The DNA for the CDR3 is TGCAGTGCTACGGACCGACTCACCTACGAGCAGTACGTC. It codes for CSATDRLTYEQYV.

The chain couples TRBV19 to TRBJ2-5, with TRBD1 matching over 9 bases. CDR1 is LNHDA, CDR2 SQIVND, per germline (reference sequence). The CDR3 extends over 14 amino acids. V lost 6 bases and J lost 5; bases outside the gene matches: 7. The CDR3 DNA is TGTGCCAGTAGCGCGACAGGGGGAAGGGAGACCCAGTACTTC. Its translation is CASSATGGRETQYF.

The V call is TRBV29-1, the J call TRBJ2-3, with D perhaps TRBD1 (5 bases). V dropped 4 bases and J dropped 2 bases, with 10 bases sitting between them. The CDR3 contains 13 residues. Looked up from germline, CDR1 is SQVTM and CDR2 is ANQGSEA. The CDR3 nucleotides read TGCAGCGTTGGGGGCATTTTCACAGATACGCAGTATTTT. Protein product: CSVGGIFTDTQYF.

This clonotype occurred a few times. CDR3 amino acids: CASSLLASPGETQYF. The CDR3 coding sequence is TGCGCCAGCAGCTTGTTGGCATCCCCAGGGGAGACCCAGTACTTC. The chain couples TRBV5-1 to TRBJ2-5, with TRBD1 as a possible D gene (5 bases). Germline V gene data show CDR1 as SGHRS and CDR2 as YFSETQ. CDR3 length: 15 amino acids. V was pared by 1 base and J by 5 bases, with 15 bases between. The whole variable domain, remainder taken from reference TRBV5-1 and TRBJ2-5, is KAGVTQTPRYLIKTRGQQVTLSCSPISGHRSVSWYQQTPGQGLQFLFEYFSETQRNKGNFPGRFSGRQFSNSRSEMNVSTLELGDSALYLCASSLLASPGETQYFGPGTRLLVL.

This clonotype was counted a few times. The V and J genes are TRBV5-6 and TRBJ2-1, with D unclear. The CDR3 runs to 14 residues. Trimming took off 4 bases at V and 6 bases at J, with 14 bases between the two ends. CDR1 SGHDT and CDR2 YYEEEE come from the germline V gene. As DNA, the CDR3 is TGTGCCAGCAGCACCCGGCGGAGTCTCAATGAGCAGTTCTTC. The encoded protein is CASSTRRSLNEQFF.

The genes are TRBV7-2 and TRBJ2-7; D might be TRBD2 (6 bases). CDR3 length: 13 amino acids. Trimming stripped 2 bases from V and 6 bases from J, with 11 bases between. The germline CDR1 and CDR2 sequences are SGHTA and FQGNSA. For the CDR3, the DNA is TGTGCCAGCAGCTTACGGGGGAAGTCCGAGCAGTACGTC. Encoded protein: CASSLRGKSEQYV.

This chain uses TRBV7-2 with TRBJ2-5; the D gene could be TRBD1 or TRBD2 (6 bases each). The CDR3 extends over 16 amino acids. Looked up from germline, CDR1 is SGHTA and CDR2 is FQGNSA. V was pared by 6 bases and J by 4 bases, with 21 bases between. This CDR3 reads CASRPWGALRGETQYF. The CDR3 DNA reads as TGTGCCAGCAGGCCCTGGGGGGCGTTAAGAGGAGAGACCCAGTACTTC.

This clonotype was seen many times. This rearrangement joins TRBV7-2 to TRBJ2-5, with 7 bases matching TRBD1. CDR3 length equals 14 residues. After removal of 6 bases from V and 5 bases from J, the junction contained 9 bases not matched to a gene. Germline CDR1 and CDR2: SGHTA and FQGNSA. The chain's CDR3 is CASRITQGSETQYF. CDR3 bases: TGTGCCAGCAGAATCACACAGGGGTCCGAGACCCAGTACTTC.

This clonotype has a handful of counts. The V gene is TRBV10-3, the J gene TRBJ1-5, with 10 nucleotides matching TRBD1. The CDR3 has 13 amino acids. V was clipped by 6 bases and J by 5 bases; unmatched bases: 1. CDR1 and CDR2 (germline): ENHRY, SYGVKD. CDR3 protein: CAIRGTGDQPQHF. The DNA of the CDR3 is TGTGCCATCAGAGGGACAGGGGATCAGCCCCAGCATTTT.

This clonotype has a count of ten or more. The chain joins TRBV7-9 to TRBJ2-5; D call uncertain. V was shortened by 5 bases and J by 1 base, with 8 bases between the two germline ends. Germline loops: CDR1 SEHNR, CDR2 FQNEAQ (reference sequence). This CDR3 region has 13 residues. The CDR3 region is CASSPNSQETQYF. The CDR3 DNA follows: TGTGCCAGCAGCCCGAACAGCCAAGAGACCCAGTACTTC.

This clonotype was picked up a small number of times. The V call is TRBV20-1, the J call TRBJ2-7, with no clear D. Germline V gene data show CDR1 as DFQATT and CDR2 as SNEGSKA (reference sequence). The length of the CDR3 is 14 residues. Between the trimmed V and J ends, which lost 0 bases and 1 base, there was a span of 10 bases. DNA for the CDR3: TGCAGTGCTAGAGATCGATGGGATTCCTACGAGCAGTACTTC. Translated, it gives CSARDRWDSYEQYF.

This clonotype turned up a few times. The V and J genes are TRBV6-2 or TRBV6-3 and TRBJ2-3; perhaps TRBD2 as D (7 bases). Deletions cut 5 bases from V and 0 bases from J, with 15 bases between. Germline-derived CDR1 and CDR2 are MNHEY and SVGEGT. CDR3 length: 16 amino acids. The CDR3 DNA is TGTGCCAGCAGTCCCTGGGGGGGGGCTAGCACAGATACGCAGTATTTT. Translated: CASSPWGGASTDTQYF.

The V call is TRBV5-1, the J call TRBJ1-1; D is possibly TRBD1 (5 bases). The V gene lost 6 bases and the J gene lost 4 bases, with 10 bases spanning the gap. Germline loops: CDR1 SGHRS, CDR2 YFSETQ. This CDR3 comprises 12 residues. CDR3 DNA sequence: TGCGCCAGCATTGGGGGTGGCACTGAAGCTTTCTTT. It codes for CASIGGGTEAFF.

In its sample, this clonotype was seen once. The rearrangement uses TRBV24-1 and TRBJ2-3, with D possibly TRBD2 on 6 matching bases. Per the germline V gene, CDR1 is KGHDR and CDR2 is SFDVKD. Between the trimmed V and J ends, which lost 5 bases and 2 bases, there was a span of 13 bases. The CDR3 length is 15 residues. The CDR3 DNA follows: TGTGCCACCAGTGGCGGACGGGGGAACACAGATACGCAGTATTTT. This sequence encodes CATSGGRGNTDTQYF.

In its sample, this clonotype was seen many times. The chain couples TRBV6-5 to TRBJ1-1, with TRBD1 as a possible D gene (6 bases). Trimming removed 0 bases from V and 4 bases from J, with 6 bases in between. CDR3 size: 13 residues. Looked up from germline, CDR1 is MNHEY and CDR2 is SVGAGI. The CDR3 here is CASSYSGGTEAFF. In DNA, the CDR3 is TGTGCCAGCAGTTACTCAGGGGGCACTGAAGCTTTCTTT.

This clonotype occurred once. The chain recombines TRBV7-8 with TRBJ2-3; tentatively, D is TRBD1 or TRBD2 (5 bases each). Germline loops: CDR1 SGHVS, CDR2 FQNEAQ. V lost 5 bases and J lost 2, with 11 bases in between. The CDR3 length is 14 residues. The CDR3 DNA sequence: TGTGCCAGCAGCGCACCCGGGACCACAGATACGCAGTATTTT. Translated: CASSAPGTTDTQYF.

This clonotype has just a few counts. The chain combines TRBV19 with TRBJ2-3; TRBD1 agrees at 9 bases. The CDR3 runs 14 residues. CDR1 and CDR2 from the germline V gene are LNHDA and SQIVND (reference sequence). Trimming at V came to 6 bases and at J to 1 base, leaving 2 bases not matched to a gene. Written as DNA, the CDR3 is TGTGCCAGTAGGGGACAGGGAGGCACAGATACGCAGTATTTT. Translated, it gives CASRGQGGTDTQYF.

The sample holds a few counts of this clonotype. The chain joins TRBV4-3 to TRBJ1-6, with 9 bases aligning to TRBD1. Per the germline V gene, CDR1 is LGHNA and CDR2 is YSLEER. CDR3 length: 16 amino acids. Germline trimming cut 0 bases from V and 7 bases from J; bases unmatched to any gene: 4. CDR3 in amino acids: CASSQDSGTGNSPLHF. Written as DNA, the CDR3 is TGCGCCAGCAGCCAAGATTCTGGGACAGGGAATTCACCCCTCCACTTT.

This clonotype appeared a few times. The rearrangement uses TRBV4-1 and TRBJ1-5; TRBD1 matches at 9 bases. The CDR3 is made up of 16 amino acids. Germline V CDR1 and CDR2: MGHRA, YSYEKL. The ends lost 1 base at V and 5 bases at J; junction bases unmatched: 6. CDR3 nucleotides: TGCGCCAGCAGCCAAGGTCCGTGGGACAGGGATCAGCCCCAGCATTTT. As protein: CASSQGPWDRDQPQHF.

Of note for this clonotype: One end of the junction does not line up with germline, which may come from a read error. The rearrangement uses TRBV29-1 and TRBJ2-3; possibly TRBD2 for D (5 bases). The CDR3 length is 11 residues. The germline CDR1 and CDR2 sequences are SQVTM and ANQGSEA. The CDR3 spells CRVEGTDTQYF. The CDR3 DNA sequence: TGCAGAGTTGAGGGTACAGATACGCAGTATTTT.

The V call is TRBV29-1, the J call TRBJ1-2, with D hard to call. V lost 7 bases and J 7 bases, leaving 16 bases between the germline ends. CDR1 and CDR2 (germline): SQVTM, ANQGSEA. The CDR3 sequence is 12 residues long. The CDR3 loop reads CSAIQRNGGYTF. Here the CDR3 DNA reads TGCAGCGCTATACAGAGAAATGGTGGCTACACCTTC. Drawing the rest from reference TRBV29-1 and TRBJ1-2, the complete variable domain is SAVISQKPSRDICQRGTSLTIQCQVDSQVTMMFWYRQQPGQSLTLIATANQGSEATYESGFVIDKFPISRPNLTFSTLTVSNMSPEDSSIYLCSAIQRNGGYTFGSGTRLTVV.

This clonotype was seen a few times. This sequence joins TRBV6-5 and TRBJ1-5, with D unresolved. Per germline, CDR1 MNHEY and CDR2 SVGAGI. The CDR3 totals 13 residues. The V end was cut by 6 bases, the J end by 4 bases, with 10 bases between. CDR3 in amino acids: CASSPHRNQPQHF. The DNA for the CDR3 is TGTGCCAGCAGCCCTCACCGAAATCAGCCCCAGCATTTT.

Only a few counts were recorded for this clonotype. The chain recombines TRBV7-2 with TRBJ2-1; the D is unclear. V shed 3 bases and J shed 8 bases, with 5 bases lying between them. CDR3 size: 11 residues. CDR1 and CDR2 from the germline V gene are SGHTA and FQGNSA. CDR3 sequence reads: CASSLFHEQFF. CDR3 nucleotide sequence: TGTGCCAGCAGCTTGTTCCATGAGCAGTTCTTC.

The genes are TRBV2 and TRBJ2-5; tentative D call: TRBD1 (7 bases). The CDR3 sequence is 13 residues long. Germline CDR1 reads SNHLY; CDR2 reads FYNNEI. V was shortened by 8 bases and J by 1 base, with 11 bases between the two germline ends. CDR3 sequence reads: CASARGVQETQYF. CDR3 DNA: TGTGCCAGCGCCAGGGGGGTCCAAGAGACCCAGTACTTC.

This clonotype was recorded a few times. The chain's CDR3 is CASSPSRSTDRYEQYV. The DNA for the CDR3 is TGTGCCAGCAGCCCCAGCAGGAGTACCGATCGCTACGAGCAGTACGTC. This sequence joins TRBV7-3 and TRBJ2-7; D is unclear. Between the trimmed V and J ends, which lost 5 bases and 3 bases, there was a span of 20 bases. The CDR3 is 16 amino acids. Germline loops: CDR1 SGHTA, CDR2 FQGTGA.

Regarding this clonotype: One end of the junction does not line up with germline, which may come from a read error. V gene TRBV29-1 combines with J gene TRBJ1-4; D might be TRBD1 (5 bases). Germline-derived CDR1 and CDR2 are SQVTM and ANQGSEA. CDR3 length: 13 residues. Here the CDR3 reads CSAEFGTREKLFF. CDR3 bases: TGCAGCGCTGAATTTGGGACGCGTGAAAAACTGTTTTTT.

The gene calls are TRBV10-3 and TRBJ1-1; D is unresolved. V was trimmed by 0 bases and J by 9 bases, leaving 5 bases between them. The CDR3 spans 11 residues. Germline CDR1 and CDR2: ENHRY and SYGVKD. The CDR3 DNA reads TGTGCCATCAGTGAGTCGACACAAGCTTTCTTT. Its protein is CAISESTQAFF.

This clonotype was seen a handful of times. The chain links TRBV5-1 to TRBJ2-1; 8 nucleotides match TRBD1. The ends lost 4 bases at V and 2 bases at J; junction bases unmatched: 5. Germline CDR1 SGHRS, CDR2 YFSETQ. CDR3 length: 15 residues. The CDR3 DNA sequence: TGCGCCAGCAGCCAAGGGACAGGCACCTACAATGAGCAGTTCTTC. It specifies CASSQGTGTYNEQFF.

This clonotype was observed at least ten times. The chain is built from TRBV3-1 and TRBJ1-5, with D perhaps TRBD1 (6 bases). Germline values: CDR1 LGHDT, CDR2 YNNKEL (reference sequence). V gave up 2 bases and J gave up 5 bases, with 10 bases separating them. The CDR3 has 14 amino acids. CDR3 nucleotide sequence: TGTGCCAGCAGCCAATCGGACAGTGATCAGCCCCAGCATTTT. This gives the protein CASSQSDSDQPQHF. The variable domain in full, with the rest retrieved from reference TRBV3-1 and TRBJ1-5, is DTAVSQTPKYLVTQMGNDKSIKCEQNLGHDTMYWYKQDSKKFLKIMFSYNNKELIINETVPNRFSPKSPDKAHLNLHINSLELGDSAVYFCASSQSDSDQPQHFGDGTRLSIL.

This clonotype was recorded many times. The chain carries TRBV5-1 and TRBJ2-3, with 8 bases fitting TRBD2. The trim removed 2 bases at V and 4 bases at J, leaving 3 bases unmatched. Germline V CDR1 and CDR2: SGHRS, YFSETQ. There are 14 residues in the CDR3. In nucleotides, the CDR3 is TGCGCCAGCAGCTTTTACGGGGGGGCAGATACGCAGTATTTT. The encoded protein is CASSFYGGADTQYF. The full variable domain, rest sourced from reference TRBV5-1 and TRBJ2-3, is KAGVTQTPRYLIKTRGQQVTLSCSPISGHRSVSWYQQTPGQGLQFLFEYFSETQRNKGNFPGRFSGRQFSNSRSEMNVSTLELGDSALYLCASSFYGGADTQYFGPGTRLTVL.